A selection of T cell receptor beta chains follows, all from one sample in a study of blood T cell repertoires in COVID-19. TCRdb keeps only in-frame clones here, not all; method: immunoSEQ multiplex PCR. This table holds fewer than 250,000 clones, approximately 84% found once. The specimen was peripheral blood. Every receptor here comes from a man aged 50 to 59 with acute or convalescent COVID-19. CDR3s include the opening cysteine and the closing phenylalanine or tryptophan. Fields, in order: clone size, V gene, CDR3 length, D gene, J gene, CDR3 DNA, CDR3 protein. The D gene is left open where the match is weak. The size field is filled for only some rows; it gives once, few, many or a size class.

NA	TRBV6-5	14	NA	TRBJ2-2	TGTGCCAGCAGTTATGAGGGTTTTACCGGGGAGCTGTTTTTT	CASSYEGFTGELFF
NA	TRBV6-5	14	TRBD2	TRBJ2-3	TGTGCCAGCAGTTTCCGGCGGGGGGCAGATACGCAGTATTTT	CASSFRRGADTQYF
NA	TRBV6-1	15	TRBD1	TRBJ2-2	TGTGCCAGCAGTGAATCCGGACAGGGGGCCGGGGAGCTGTTTTTT	CASSESGQGAGELFF
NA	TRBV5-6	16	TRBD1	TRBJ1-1	TGTGCCAGCAGCTACGGGACAGGTTTAGGGAACACTGAAGCTTTCTTT	CASSYGTGLGNTEAFF
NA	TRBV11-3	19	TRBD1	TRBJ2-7	TGTGCCAGCAGCGGGAGACAGGGGGCGGGAGCCGCCGGTACCTACGAGCAGTACTTC	CASSGRQGAGAAGTYEQYF
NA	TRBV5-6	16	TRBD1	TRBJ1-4	TGTGCCAGCAGCCTGATCGACAGGGGAGATAATGAAAAACTGTTTTTT	CASSLIDRGDNEKLFF
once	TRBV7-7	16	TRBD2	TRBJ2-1	TGTGCTAGCAGCCGTTATAGCGGGGGGGGGACCAATGAGCAGTTCTTC	CASSRYSGGGTNEQFF
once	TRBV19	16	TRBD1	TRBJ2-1	TGTGCCAGTAGTCCCAGACAGGGGAAGGTGTACAATGAGCAGTTCTTC	CASSPRQGKVYNEQFF
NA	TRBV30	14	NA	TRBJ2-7	TGTGCCTGGAGTGAGGCAGGGGGGTCCTACGAGCAGTACTTC	CAWSEAGGSYEQYF
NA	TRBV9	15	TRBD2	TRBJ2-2	TGTGCCAGCAGCCATACGACTAGCGCAACCGGGGAGCTGTTTTTT	CASSHTTSATGELFF
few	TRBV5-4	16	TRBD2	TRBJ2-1	TGTGCCAGCAGCTTGGGGGGACTAGCGGGGTACAATGAGCAGTTCTTC	CASSLGGLAGYNEQFF
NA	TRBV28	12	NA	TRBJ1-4	TGTGCCAGCAGTTTTAGTAATGAAAAACTGTTTTTT	CASSFSNEKLFF
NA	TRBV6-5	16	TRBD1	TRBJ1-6	TGTGCCAGCAGTTATGGTCAGGGGGCAGTAAATTCACCCCTCCACTTT	CASSYGQGAVNSPLHF
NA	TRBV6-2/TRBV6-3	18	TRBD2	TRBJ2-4	TGTGCCAGCAGTCCGGGACTAGCGGGAGGGGGGACCAAAAACATTCAGTACTTC	CASSPGLAGGGTKNIQYF
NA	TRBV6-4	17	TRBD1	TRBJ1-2	TGTGCCAGCAACATCACACCGGACAGGGAGTATTACTATGGCTACACCTTC	CASNITPDREYYYGYTF
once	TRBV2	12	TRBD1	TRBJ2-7	TGTGCCAGCAGGGACCGGGACAGCGAGCAGTACTTC	CASRDRDSEQYF
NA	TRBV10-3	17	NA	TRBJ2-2	TGTGCCATCAGTGACCCCGGGACTGTCATTCCCCCCGGGGAGCTGTTTTTT	CAISDPGTVIPPGELFF
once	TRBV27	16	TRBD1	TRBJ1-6	TGTGCCAGCAGCCAACGACAGGGGGCAGGTAATTCACCCCTCCACTTT	CASSQRQGAGNSPLHF
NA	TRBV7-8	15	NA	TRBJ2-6	TGTGCCAGCAGCGAACAGCACTCTGGGGCCAACGTCCTGACTTTC	CASSEQHSGANVLTF
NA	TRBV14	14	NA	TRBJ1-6	TGTGCCAGCAGCTCTTGGGGGGATAATTCACCCCTCCACTTT	CASSSWGDNSPLHF
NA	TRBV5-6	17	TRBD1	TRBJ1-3	TGTGCCAGCAGCTTACTACAGGGGACACCCTCTGGAAACACCATATATTTT	CASSLLQGTPSGNTIYF
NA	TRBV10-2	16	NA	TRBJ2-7	TGCGCCAGCAGTGAGTTGGCTACCATACTATCCTACGAGCAGTACTTC	CASSELATILSYEQYF
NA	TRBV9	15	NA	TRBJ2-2	TGTGCCAGCAGCCCAAGAGGGAAAAACACCGGGGAGCTGTTTTTT	CASSPRGKNTGELFF
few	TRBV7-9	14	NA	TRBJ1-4	TGTGCCAGCAGCTTAACGGGAAATCGGGAAAAACTGTTTTTT	CASSLTGNREKLFF
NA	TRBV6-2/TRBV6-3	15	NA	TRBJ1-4	TGTGCCAGCAGTTACTCGCCCAGGGGCAATGAAAAACTGTTTTTT	CASSYSPRGNEKLFF
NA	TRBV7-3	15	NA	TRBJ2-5	TGTGCCAGCAGCTTATATCAGGGTAGCCAAGAGACCCAGTACTTC	CASSLYQGSQETQYF
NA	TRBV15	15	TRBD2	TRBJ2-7	TGTGCCACCAGCAGAACTAGCGGGAGCCGTCAGGAGCAGTACTTC	CATSRTSGSRQEQYF
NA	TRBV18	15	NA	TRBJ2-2	TGTGCCAGCTCACCAAAACAGGTGAACACCGGGGAGCTGTTTTTT	CASSPKQVNTGELFF
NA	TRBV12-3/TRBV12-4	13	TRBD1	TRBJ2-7	TGTGCCAGCAGAGGGACAGTGGGGTACGAGCAGTACTTC	CASRGTVGYEQYF
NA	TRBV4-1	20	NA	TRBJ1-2	TGCGCCAGCAGCCAAGATTCTGGAGCAGAGGGCGTGAGACCCCCCTATGGCTACACCTTC	CASSQDSGAEGVRPPYGYTF
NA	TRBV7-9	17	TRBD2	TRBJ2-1	TGTGCCAGTACGGGACTAGCGGGAAGGGCGGCCTACAATGAGCAGTTCTTC	CASTGLAGRAAYNEQFF
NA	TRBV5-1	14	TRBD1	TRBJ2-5	TGCGCCAGCAGCTTCGGACAGGGGGAAGAGACCCAGTACTTC	CASSFGQGEETQYF
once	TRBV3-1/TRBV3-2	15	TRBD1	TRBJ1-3	TGTGCCAGCAGCCCGAAAGACAGGGCTGGAAACACCATATATTTT	CASSPKDRAGNTIYF
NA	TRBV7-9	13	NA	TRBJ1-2	TGTGCCAGCAGCTTAGCGGTCAGCTATGGCTACACCTTC	CASSLAVSYGYTF